The table lists the clone carrying this T cell receptor (beta chain) with many counts. Its cognate antigen is unknown. This entry belongs to a study of T-cell reconstitution after alpha-beta-depleted transplantation in children. Construction of the TCRbeta library involved unique molecular identifiers. Each CDR3 protein gets one entry after TCRdb re-called the PCR reads with MiXCR. The sample gives 180,000 or so distinct CDR3 sequences, approximately 6.8% of which show up once; roughly 4.7% is in the top ten. Trimming removed 2 bases from V and 5 bases from J; junction bases left unmatched: 5. Per the germline V gene, CDR1 is SGHTA and CDR2 is FQGNSA. CDR3 length: 15 residues. Regarding the study as a whole: Reportedly, roughly two months post-transplant, alpha-beta T cells arose from several hundred expanded graft clones. T-cell counts and diversity were attributed mostly to newly produced T cells one year after transplant.

Sequencing used PBMCs, obtained before TCRalphabeta/CD19-depleted stem cell transplant. The chain has TRBV7-2 and TRBJ1-2, with TRBD1 identical over 10 bases. This TCR derives from a girl in the first two years of life with combined immunodeficiency, due to receive a stem cell transplant. The CDR3 region has the DNA TGTGCCAGCAGCTTATGGGACAGGGGATTTTATGGCTACACCTTC. Translation gives CASSLWDRGFYGYTF.